The present T cell receptor beta chain was sequenced within a study of cytomegalovirus exposure and HLA in healthy donors (TCRdb year 2017). Describing the broader study: An earlier analysis of several hundred of the donors reported approximately 260 Gb of sequence data and 100 million to 120 million unique TCR beta sequences obtained from some 200 million T cells. The number of typed donors differed by locus: about 620-630 for A, B, C, DRB1 and DQB1; roughly 510 for DQA1; some 590 for DPA1; and roughly 490 for DPB1. Every discovery cohort repertoire had been produced on one sequencing platform. Roughly 310 gigabases of sequencing data and 80 million or so unique TCR sequences were included in an early release covering 550 to 800 HLA-typed donors. To study patterns of TCR occurrence, a later analysis re-analyzed previously published TCR beta repertoires from 500 to 850 donors and added high-resolution HLA genotyping. Because of strong linkage in the cohort, roughly five DR-DQ haplotypes were treated as single units for association and clustering. Alongside the repertoire data, information on donor age, sex, ethnicity and CMV serostatus was compiled. A separate validation cohort of over 95 different subjects was used in addition to the roughly 670-subject first cohort. The T cell repertoires of 700 or so subjects were profiled by immunosequencing and related to cytomegalovirus serostatus. In the later analysis, no new phenotypic data were used to find candidate immune exposures; instead, reliance was placed on TCR beta sequences and their occurrence across donors. Genome-wide SNP genotypes for about three fifths of the 666 donors were used in a later genetic analysis, which treated that subset as a discovery cohort. Of the roughly 400 genotyped donors, less than 85% were placed in the genetic ancestry cluster associated with self-reported Caucasian donors. The study was designed to test whether signatures of past pathogen exposure could be identified by cataloging public T cell receptors. An earlier analysis of 587 of the donors used high-throughput TCR beta sequencing to judge whether each TCR beta V gene segment behaved as functional or pseudogenic. The study combined high-throughput TCR immunosequencing, statistical association of individual TCRs with disease status, and machine learning to predict cytomegalovirus infection status. HLA typing included class I and class II loci at four-digit resolution. Among 398 genotyped donors of the cohort, an average of around 240,000 unique TCR beta nucleotide sequences were sequenced per donor, around 20% of them non-productive. General findings and caveats noted by the study authors: The study listed 150 to 200 TCR beta chains as associated with cytomegalovirus. It was suggested by the authors that the approach could potentially be generalized to other disease states and immunological phenotypes. Some IMGT-functional V segments, including TRBV6-2 and TRBV6-3, could not be told apart with the 87-base-pair reads, so those segments were excluded. In a later analysis, 16,951 TCR beta sequences were associated with specific HLA alleles at a false discovery rate of 0.05. The presence/absence analyses assumed that sequencing depth was roughly uniform across donors, and that assumption may not be true. Most TCR sequences were seen in very few donors, while some public TCRs were found in many individuals. The earlier analysis of 587 of the donors excluded 15 to 20 rarely observed V segments, including chromosome 9 orphons, because counts were too low. A later genetic analysis reported fewer N-insertions in productive TCRs among donors in an Asian-associated ancestry cluster than the roughly 700-donor mean. A few of the identified cytomegalovirus-associated TCR beta chains were confirmed in vitro to be specific for cytomegalovirus antigens. Most CMV-associated TCR beta chains appeared to be HLA-restricted in a later analysis, and the HLA associations seemed to be driven largely by CMV exposure. HLA typing was unavailable for some donors at each locus, so association tests used only the typed subset. A further reported finding was that TCR beta sequences accurately predicted the HLA-A and HLA-B alleles for most subjects in the first cohort. The only immune exposure information available for the cohort was CMV serostatus. The classifier was reported to diagnose cytomegalovirus status with high specificity and sensitivity in both the original cohort and the validation cohort. According to a later analysis, parvovirus B19, influenza, CMV and Epstein-Barr virus appeared linked to several top co-occurrence clusters. A group of highly shared sequence variants was considered likely to be a technical artifact of the sequencing pipeline. V-gene and J-gene trimming of TCR beta chains was associated with a missense DCLRE1C variant in a later genetic analysis, and the association was replicated in an independent cohort. In a later analysis, HLA-associated TCR beta chains were found to be more clonally expanded and to have lower generation probabilities than equally common non-associated chains. Broadly in line with IMGT annotations, most TCR beta V segments showed up in productive rearrangements about 87% or about 30% of the time in an earlier analysis of approximately 640 of the donors. In a later analysis, TCR association rates were found to vary across HLA loci, with the most associated TCRs seen for DRB1 alleles and the fewest for HLA-C alleles. The cohort was sequenced for TCR beta chains only, and without alpha or paired-chain data the features that could be detected were limited. Linkage disequilibrium might explain the correlated functional status among segregating V segments, but an unknown experimental factor could not be excluded. Assigning TCR associations to individual alleles was difficult when HLA alleles, especially DR and DQ, strongly co-occurred.

The CDR3 starts with the cysteine, ends with the phenylalanine, and has 14 residues. Left in the record is the CDR3 DNA by itself, 42 bases read in frame from the first base. V lost 5 bases and J lost 2 bases, and the count of bases not matched to a germline gene is 6. CDR1 and CDR2, per the germline V gene (reference sequence), are LNHDA and SQIVND. Details on this clone: Its recognized antigen is unknown.

The library was obtained by the immunoSEQ multiplex PCR assay. For the multiplex PCR, a mixture combining 60 forward primers for TCR Vbeta segments and 13 reverse primers for TCR Jbeta segments was used. Amplification of the CDR3 region of rearranged TCR beta genes was performed with a multiplex PCR assay on genomic DNA. The amplified TCR beta libraries were sequenced on the Illumina HiSeq System as 87-base-pair reads. The study's processing was this. In a later analysis, roughly 80 million unique TCR beta chains were counted across the 500 to 850 repertoires, and about 9.9 million of these chains were shared by at least two donors. Raw reads were error-corrected and collapsed into unique sequences by a nearest-neighbor algorithm in which closely related sequences were merged to remove PCR and sequencing errors. CDR3 sequences were aligned to IMGT reference sequences to assign V, D and J gene segments. For a sequence to be retained, a match of at least six nucleotides was required to both a V gene segment and a J gene segment. A rearrangement counted as productive if the CDR3 had no stop codons and remained in frame with V and J, and every other rearrangement counted as non-productive. Following IMGT convention, CDR3 was defined as the stretch from the second conserved V-encoded cysteine up to the conserved J-encoded phenylalanine. In an earlier analysis of approximately 590 of the donors, sequences lacking an unambiguous match to a single V gene segment were excluded. An earlier analysis of almost 600 of the donors classified V segments as functional when productive rearrangements were above 56.7% and as segregating when the standard deviation between donors was above 5%. A statistical classification framework was developed to diagnose cytomegalovirus status using the catalog of TCR beta chain sequences. In a later analysis, V and J genes were assigned by comparing TCR nucleotide sequences against IMGT/GENE-DB human TR gene sequences. Using the TCRdist pipeline, a later analysis assigned CDR3 sequences along with most-parsimonious VDJ recombination scenarios. In a later analysis, each TCR beta chain was defined by its CDR3 amino acid sequence together with its V-gene family, and reads lacking a unique V-gene family were excluded. In a later analysis, 500 to 700 highly shared, low-generation-probability nucleotide sequences were removed to address suspected cross-contamination and a sequencing artifact. For each public chain, a later analysis derived a clonal expansion index from normalized ranks of inferred template counts within each repertoire. In a later analysis, generation probabilities were computed with a VDJ recombination model fitted to out-of-frame rearrangements, and the resulting probabilities were checked against IGoR. In a later analysis, hypergeometric tests were used to score TCR-TCR, TCR-HLA and TCR-CMV co-occurrence, with a repertoire-size bias correction applied to TCR pairs. False discovery rates were estimated in a later analysis by permuting HLA or CMV assignments 20 times. In a later analysis, co-occurring TCRs were grouped with DBSCAN, and TCRdist sequence similarity was added when clustering was performed within HLA-allele-positive subsets. Repertoires with fewer than 30,000 or more than 120,000 public chains, plus five repertoires with anomalous nucleotide sharing, were excluded from co-occurrence clustering. TCRdb obtained this table from immuneACCESS and retained in-frame rearrangements with V and J assigned. These tables miss some clones; where compared with another copy, unresolved V genes account for less than half of the shortfall, and the remainder is unexplained. V and J calls and clone size are as listed in that table; D and trimming were resolved from the DNA. The table for this sample records about 170,000 clones. Around 0.79% of the sample is held by the ten biggest clonotypes.

The cohort was made up of approximately 700 healthy bone marrow donors. Cohort members were all nominally healthy when sampled, although unrecorded immune exposures were likely present. The donor tested CMV seropositive and was one of the 289 seropositive cohort members. A peripheral blood sample was collected from each donor, and TCR beta sequencing was performed on peripheral blood mononuclear cells. The Qiagen DNeasy Blood Extraction Kit was used to extract genomic DNA from the blood cell samples. Sequenced: PBMCs. This receptor chain uses TRBV19 and TRBJ2-7, with 7 bases in between that match TRBD1. The clonotype comes from a young woman in good health and CMV-seropositive. The DNA is TGTGCCAGTAGTCCCATGGACAGGCCCTACGAGCAGTACTTC. Translated, this is CASSPMDRPYEQYF. The entire variable domain, with the stretches around the CDR3 drawn from the reference TRBV19 and TRBJ2-7 proteins, is DGGITQSPKYLFRKEGQNVTLSCEQNLNHDAMYWYRQDPGQGLRLIYYSQIVNDFQKGDIAEGYSVSREKKESFPLTVTSAQKNPTAFYLCASSPMDRPYEQYFGPGTRLTVT.